The 26 T cell receptor beta chains below all came from one sample that was sequenced in a study of CD8 T cells in Susac syndrome. RNA, at about 0.45 to 1 ug, was reverse transcribed with random hexamers. TCRdb re-called the immunoSEQ multiplex PCR reads with MiXCR, one entry per CDR3 protein. Among 150,000 to 200,000 distinct CDR3 sequences listed, roughly 94% were seen once. Sequences were obtained from CD4+ T cells from PBMCs. These receptors were taken from a human donor with multiple sclerosis.

This clonotype was recorded only once. The rearrangement joins TRBV5-6 to TRBJ2-7; D perhaps matches TRBD2 (6 bases). V was shortened by 4 bases and J by 4 bases, with 18 bases between the two germline ends. Germline CDR1 SGHDT, CDR2 YYEEEE. There are 15 residues in the CDR3. This CDR3 reads CASSPGLTRAYEQYF. CDR3 in DNA: TGTGCCAGCAGCCCCGGACTAACCCGAGCTTACGAGCAGTACTTC.

V is TRBV20-1 and J is TRBJ2-7, with 7 nucleotides matching TRBD1. Trimming cost V 5 bases and J 2 bases; bases outside gene matches: 9. The CDR3 consists of 14 residues. Germline values: CDR1 DFQATT, CDR2 SNEGSKA (reference sequence). CDR3 protein: CSAATGDSTYEQYF. CDR3 bases: TGCAGTGCTGCTACAGGGGATTCAACCTACGAGCAGTACTTC.

The J gene is TRBJ2-3, the V gene TRBV9; D uncertain. The germline gives CDR1 SGDLS, CDR2 YYNGEE. This CDR3 has 12 residues. Trimming removed 3 bases from V and 4 bases from J, with 6 bases in between. The CDR3: CASSGSADTQYF. The CDR3, as DNA: TGTGCCAGCAGCGGGAGCGCAGATACGCAGTATTTT.

This chain joins TRBV12-3 or TRBV12-4 and TRBJ2-7, with D maybe TRBD1 (5 bases). This CDR3 contains 13 residues. V shed 1 base and J shed 6 bases, with 10 bases lying between them. CDR3 protein: CASSLEQGVEQYF. The CDR3, as DNA: TGTGCCAGCAGTTTAGAGCAGGGTGTCGAGCAGTACTTC.

The chain employs TRBV10-3 and TRBJ2-3; no definite D call. Trimming left V 8 bases short and J 0 bases short, with 12 bases between. The CDR3 spans 14 residues. CDR1 is ENHRY and CDR2 is SYGVKD in the germline V gene. The DNA of the CDR3 is TGTGCCATCGGCGGACGTTCTAGCACAGATACGCAGTATTTT. It encodes CAIGGRSSTDTQYF.

The chain links TRBV5-6 to TRBJ2-7; the D is unclear. Looked up from germline, CDR1 is SGHDT and CDR2 is YYEEEE. The V and J ends lost 3 bases and 4 bases respectively, with 8 bases between them. The CDR3 length is 12 residues. The CDR3 sequence: CASSWRRYEQYF. The CDR3 DNA is TGTGCCAGCAGCTGGAGACGGTACGAGCAGTACTTC. The full variable domain, with the rest looked up from reference TRBV5-6 and TRBJ2-7, is DAGVTQSPTHLIKTRGQQVTLRCSPKSGHDTVSWYQQALGQGPQFIFQYYEEEERQRGNFPDRFSGHQFPNYSSELNVNALLLGDSALYLCASSWRRYEQYFGPGTRLTVT.

This chain connects TRBV12-3 or TRBV12-4 to TRBJ1-5; 9 nucleotides agree with TRBD1. The V gene end was trimmed by 6 bases and the J gene end by 1 base; junction bases not matched to a gene: 10. The CDR3 extends over 17 amino acids. CDR3 nucleotides: TGTGCCAGCAGCCCAACCGTCGGACAGGGGAGCAATCAGCCCCAGCATTTT. Amino acid sequence: CASSPTVGQGSNQPQHF.

The CDR3 region has the DNA TGCAGTGCCAGCGGACTAGCAGTAACAGATACGCAGTATTTT. Protein product: CSASGLAVTDTQYF. The chain has TRBV20-1 and TRBJ2-3; 8 positions agree with TRBD2. The CDR3 consists of 14 residues. Per the germline V gene, CDR1 is DFQATT and CDR2 is SNEGSKA (reference sequence). The J segment lost 3 bases and the V segment lost 6 bases, leaving 8 bases of the junction unmatched.

In this sample, this clonotype turned up a few times. The chain uses TRBV7-9 and TRBJ1-1, with D possibly TRBD1 on 5 matching bases. The V gene lost 6 bases and the J gene lost 1 base, with 12 bases spanning the gap. The germline V gene has CDR1 SEHNR and CDR2 FQNEAQ (reference sequence). This CDR3 spans 14 amino acids. CDR3 DNA sequence: TGTGCCAGCAGTTCCCAGGGTGGGAACACTGAAGCTTTCTTT. Translated: CASSSQGGNTEAFF.

The chain is built from TRBV20-1 and TRBJ2-1; a possible D gene is TRBD1 (5 bases). The CDR3 length is 14 residues. V lost 6 bases to trimming and J lost 8 bases, with 20 bases between them. Germline lookup yields CDR1 DFQATT and CDR2 SNEGSKA (reference sequence). DNA for the CDR3: TGCAGTGCCTCGTTGGGGCTAGATGTAGATGAGCAGTTCTTC. It codes for CSASLGLDVDEQFF.

The gene calls are TRBV4-1 and TRBJ1-1; D gene uncertain. The germline V and J ends were trimmed by 3 bases and 2 bases, with 7 bases remaining between them. This CDR3 comprises 13 residues. Germline assignment: CDR1 MGHRA and CDR2 YSYEKL. CDR3 region: CASSHHGNTEAFF. The CDR3 DNA reads TGCGCCAGCAGCCACCACGGTAACACTGAAGCTTTCTTT.

The DNA for the CDR3 is TGTGCCAGCAGCAAAGGGGGGGGGACTGAAGCTTTCTTT. This encodes CASSKGGGTEAFF. This sequence joins TRBV21-1 and TRBJ1-1; the table names TRBD1, a call not compared with the DNA. TRBV21-1 is deemed a pseudogene. CDR3 length equals 13 residues.

This chain joins TRBV5-1 and TRBJ2-7, with D maybe TRBD1 (5 bases). V was trimmed by 5 bases and J by 0 bases, leaving 12 bases between them. The CDR3 has 14 amino acids. Per the germline V gene, CDR1 is SGHRS and CDR2 is YFSETQ. CDR3 sequence: CASRGENNSYEQYF. CDR3 DNA: TGCGCCAGCAGAGGGGAAAACAACTCCTACGAGCAGTACTTC.

The chain is built from TRBV19 and TRBJ2-1, with a weak D call TRBD1 (6 bases). This CDR3 contains 11 residues. CDR1 is LNHDA and CDR2 is SQIVND in the germline V gene (reference sequence). Trimming removed 9 bases at V and 11 bases at J, with 14 bases between. The CDR3 here is CASRVQGQQFF. The DNA for the CDR3 is TGTGCCAGCAGAGTACAGGGTCAGCAGTTCTTC.

This chain joins TRBV10-2 and TRBJ2-7; possibly TRBD2 for D (7 bases). The germline V gene encodes CDR1 WSHSY and CDR2 SAAADI. Trimming pared 4 bases from V and 1 base from J, leaving 14 bases between. This CDR3 has 15 residues. The CDR3 sequence is CASSVAGAGSYEQYF. CDR3 bases: TGCGCCAGCAGTGTGGCGGGGGCCGGGTCCTACGAGCAGTACTTC.

The V gene is TRBV12-5, the J gene TRBJ2-1, with D maybe TRBD1 (5 bases). Germline values: CDR1 LGHNT, CDR2 FRNRAP. V was shortened by 5 bases and J by 6 bases, with 8 bases between the two germline ends. The CDR3 totals 12 residues. CDR3 region: CASGIDSNEQFF. CDR3 bases: TGTGCTAGTGGTATCGACAGCAATGAGCAGTTCTTC.

This chain connects TRBV5-4 to TRBJ1-5; no firm D call. V shed 3 bases and J shed 9 bases, with 16 bases lying between them. Germline CDR1 SGHNT, CDR2 YYREEE (reference sequence). The CDR3 length is 14 residues. CDR3 in amino acids: CASSSGLGDSPQHF. The DNA for the CDR3 is TGTGCCAGCAGCTCGGGCCTTGGGGATTCGCCCCAGCATTTT.

The chain joins TRBV3-1 to TRBJ2-3; D call uncertain. The CDR3 is made up of 15 amino acids. Per germline, CDR1 LGHDT and CDR2 YNNKEL (reference sequence). Trimming stripped 2 bases from V and 4 bases from J, with 13 bases between. CDR3 DNA sequence: TGTGCCAGCAGCCAATCTTCTCTGCACTCAGATACGCAGTATTTT. It yields the protein CASSQSSLHSDTQYF.

The J gene is TRBJ1-3, the V gene TRBV5-1; D gene ambiguous. CDR1 and CDR2 (germline): SGHRS, YFSETQ. The CDR3 runs to 14 residues. Deletions cut 0 bases from V and 4 bases from J, with 8 bases between. The DNA of the CDR3 is TGCGCCAGCAGCTTGGACGTTGAAGGAAACACCATATATTTT. Translated: CASSLDVEGNTIYF.

The chain employs TRBV19 and TRBJ1-6; D is possibly TRBD1 (5 bases). The CDR3 runs 13 residues. Germline V gene data show CDR1 as LNHDA and CDR2 as SQIVND (reference sequence). Trimming took 8 bases from V and 8 from J, leaving 13 bases between them. CDR3 sequence reads: CASSTVADSPLHF. DNA of the CDR3: TGTGCCAGTTCGACAGTTGCCGATTCACCCCTCCACTTT.

In this sample, this clonotype turned up once. This chain connects TRBV24-1 to TRBJ2-3; maybe TRBD2 (6 bases). Trimming removed 10 bases at V and 2 bases at J, with 24 bases between. This CDR3 is built from 17 residues. From germline, CDR1 is KGHDR and CDR2 SFDVKD. CDR3 region: CATSDSFGTSHTDTQYF. CDR3 nucleotide sequence: TGTGCCACTTCCGACTCTTTCGGGACTTCCCACACAGATACGCAGTATTTT.

This chain links TRBV12-3 or TRBV12-4 with TRBJ2-3; 7 nucleotides line up with TRBD2. V dropped 1 base and J dropped 1; count of bases not matched to a gene: 2. The CDR3 has 15 residues. The CDR3, as DNA: TGTGCCAGCAGTTTAGGGCTAGCGGGCACAGATACGCAGTATTTT. It is translated as CASSLGLAGTDTQYF.

This clonotype appeared a few times. The rearrangement uses TRBV3-1 and TRBJ2-3; D is uncertain. Trimming stripped 8 bases from V and 4 bases from J, with 7 bases between. Germline V gene lookup returns CDR1 LGHDT and CDR2 YNNKEL (reference sequence). This CDR3 is built from 11 residues. The CDR3 here is CASSLADTQYF. In DNA, the CDR3 is TGTGCCAGCTCTTTGGCAGATACGCAGTATTTT.

This chain links TRBV2 with TRBJ2-7; D unclear. The germline V gene has CDR1 SNHLY and CDR2 FYNNEI. The CDR3 spans 12 residues. V lost 3 bases and J 3 bases, leaving 6 bases between the germline ends. The CDR3 loop reads CASSDRFYEQYF. CDR3 DNA: TGTGCCAGCAGTGATAGATTCTACGAGCAGTACTTC.

This clonotype has a handful of counts. This chain connects TRBV5-4 to TRBJ1-1; D is uncertain. Trimming shortened V by 5 bases and J by 0 bases, and 5 bases separated the two germline ends. Germline values: CDR1 SGHNT, CDR2 YYREEE (reference sequence). There are 12 residues in the CDR3. The CDR3 protein is CASSELNTEAFF. DNA of the CDR3: TGTGCCAGCAGTGAGTTGAACACTGAAGCTTTCTTT. The whole variable domain, remainder taken from reference TRBV5-4 and TRBJ1-1, is ETGVTQSPTHLIKTRGQQVTLRCSSQSGHNTVSWYQQALGQGPQFIFQYYREEENGRGNFPPRFSGLQFPNYSSELNVNALELDDSALYLCASSELNTEAFFGQGTRLTVV.

The chain has TRBV7-9 and TRBJ2-1; the D gene is possibly TRBD1 (5 bases). The CDR3 is 15 amino acids. CDR1 is SEHNR, CDR2 FQNEAQ, per germline (reference sequence). Trimming removed 5 bases at V and 5 bases at J, with 16 bases between. The CDR3 bases are TGTGCCAGCAGCGTAAGGGGCGACTTCGACAATGAGCAGTTCTTC. Its protein is CASSVRGDFDNEQFF.